Each of the 21 T cell receptor beta chains below was sequenced from the same sample in a study of cytomegalovirus exposure and HLA in healthy donors. 13 Jbeta primers and 60 Vbeta primers were used for the PCR. Sequencing was performed with immunoSEQ multiplex PCR; in TCRdb, only in-frame clones are kept and a portion is missing. The sample contains 140,000 or so clones, approximately 78% of which appear only once. The sample was PBMCs. The receptor set was obtained from a female donor in good health and CMV-seronegative.

This clone has a handful of counts. This rearrangement joins TRBV6-5 to TRBJ2-7, with 7 bases that match TRBD2. The CDR3 sequence is 15 residues long. The V and J ends lost 1 base and 0 bases, in that order; junction bases with no gene match: 3. Per the germline V gene, CDR1 is MNHEY and CDR2 is SVGAGI. As DNA, the CDR3 is TGTGCCAGCAGTTACTTGGGGGGGTCCTCCTACGAGCAGTACTTC. Protein sequence: CASSYLGGSSYEQYF.

The chain uses TRBV7-8 and TRBJ1-5; D not resolved. The V and J ends lost 5 bases and 8 bases respectively, with 16 bases between them. CDR1 SGHVS and CDR2 FQNEAQ come from the germline V gene. The CDR3 spans 14 residues. The CDR3 spells CASSPIRGSKPQHF. Here the CDR3 DNA reads TGTGCCAGCAGCCCGATCCGGGGTTCTAAGCCCCAGCATTTT. Full variable domain (outside the CDR3, taken from reference TRBV7-8 and TRBJ1-5): GAGVSQSPRYKVAKRGQDVALRCDPISGHVSLFWYQQALGQGPEFLTYFQNEAQLDKSGLPSDRFFAERPEGSVSTLKIQRTQQEDSAVYLCASSPIRGSKPQHFGDGTRLSIL.

Only a few counts were recorded for this clone. The chain employs TRBV5-1 and TRBJ1-1, with 8 bases that match TRBD1. This CDR3 region has 19 residues. The germline V gene has CDR1 SGHRS and CDR2 YFSETQ. Losses at the gene ends were 4 bases for V and 3 bases for J; bases not matched to a gene: 20. The CDR3 reads CASSPTSGQGLRWDTEAFF. CDR3 in DNA: TGCGCCAGCAGCCCGACGTCAGGACAGGGATTAAGATGGGACACTGAAGCTTTCTTT.

V is TRBV6-6 and J is TRBJ1-2; a weak D match, TRBD1 (6 bases). This CDR3 spans 14 amino acids. Looked up from germline, CDR1 is MNHNY and CDR2 is SVGAGI (reference sequence). Trimming stripped 6 bases from V and 4 bases from J, with 15 bases between. CDR3 sequence (DNA): TGTGCCAGCAGGGACCTCGACAGGCTCTATGGCTACACCTTC. It specifies CASRDLDRLYGYTF.

A single count supports this clone. This sequence joins TRBV29-1 and TRBJ1-2; 10 nucleotides match TRBD1. The CDR3 spans 12 residues. CDR1 is SQVTM, CDR2 ANQGSEA, per germline. V shed 3 bases and J 7 bases; nucleotides not matched to a gene: 2. CDR3 in DNA: TGCAGCGTTGAGAGGACAGGGGGTGGCTACACCTTC. This codes for CSVERTGGGYTF.

The CDR3 sequence is CASNPRLAGDLRTQYF. As DNA, the CDR3 is TGTGCCAGCAACCCCCGACTAGCGGGGGATCTCAGGACCCAGTACTTC. The genes are TRBV5-6 and TRBJ2-5, with 12 nucleotides matching TRBD2. Germline CDR1 is SGHDT and CDR2 is YYEEEE. With 6 bases clipped from V and 7 bases from J, the junction kept 13 bases outside the gene matches. There are 16 residues in the CDR3. Variable domain in full (rest from reference TRBV5-6 and TRBJ2-5): DAGVTQSPTHLIKTRGQQVTLRCSPKSGHDTVSWYQQALGQGPQFIFQYYEEEERQRGNFPDRFSGHQFPNYSSELNVNALLLGDSALYLCASNPRLAGDLRTQYFGPGTRLLVL.

The chain is built from TRBV6-6 and TRBJ1-3; a weak D match, TRBD1 (5 bases). From germline, CDR1 is MNHNY and CDR2 SVGAGI (reference sequence). V lost 7 bases and J lost 2, with 6 bases in between. The CDR3 extends over 12 amino acids. CDR3 amino acids: CASTGAGNTIYF. In DNA, the CDR3 is TGTGCCAGCACGGGGGCTGGAAACACCATATATTTT.

This chain joins TRBV28 and TRBJ2-5, with D perhaps matching TRBD2 (7 bases). V lost 7 bases and J lost 5, with 17 bases in between. Germline-derived CDR1 and CDR2 are MDHEN and SYDVKM. CDR3 length: 14 amino acids. DNA of the CDR3: TGTGCCAGCAACCTGGGGGGGGCGCAGGAGACCCAGTACTTC. Its translation: CASNLGGAQETQYF. The entire variable domain, with the rest obtained from reference TRBV28 and TRBJ2-5, is as follows: DVKVTQSSRYLVKRTGEKVFLECVQDMDHENMFWYRQDPGLGLRLIYFSYDVKMKEKGDIPEGYSVSREKKERFSLILESASTNQTSMYLCASNLGGAQETQYFGPGTRLLVL.

As for this clone: One end of the junction does not line up with germline, which may come from a read error. The rearrangement uses TRBV29-1 and TRBJ1-2; TRBD1 is a possible D gene (6 bases). The CDR3 loop spans 13 amino acids. Germline values: CDR1 SQVTM, CDR2 ANQGSEA. The CDR3 is CSVEQGTSYGYPF. For the CDR3, the DNA is TGCAGCGTTGAACAGGGGACCTCCTATGGCTACCCCTTC.

Here the CDR3 reads CASSLPGTAQETQYF. As DNA, the CDR3 is TGTGCCAGCAGCTTGCCAGGGACAGCGCAAGAGACCCAGTACTTC. This chain connects TRBV5-4 to TRBJ2-5, with 7 bases matching TRBD1. CDR1 SGHNT and CDR2 YYREEE come from the germline V gene (reference sequence). The CDR3 sequence is 15 residues long. The V segment lost 1 base and the J segment 2 bases; nucleotides outside the gene matches: 5.

The V gene is TRBV6-5, the J gene TRBJ2-5, with 10 positions matching TRBD2. The J segment lost 7 bases and the V segment lost 4 bases, leaving 9 bases of the junction unmatched. The length of the CDR3 is 15 residues. Germline CDR1 is MNHEY and CDR2 is SVGAGI. CDR3 loop: CASSSPLAGVGTQYF. For the CDR3, the DNA is TGTGCCAGCAGTTCCCCGCTAGCGGGAGTAGGGACCCAGTACTTC.

V usage is TRBV29-1 and J usage is TRBJ1-2; 7 bases match TRBD1. With 3 bases clipped from V and 2 bases from J, the junction kept 3 bases outside the gene matches. The CDR3 is 13 amino acids. From germline, CDR1 is SQVTM and CDR2 ANQGSEA. CDR3 nucleotides: TGCAGCGTTGAGGGACAGATAAACTATGGCTACACCTTC. Translated: CSVEGQINYGYTF. The full variable domain, completed using reference TRBV29-1 and TRBJ1-2, is SAVISQKPSRDICQRGTSLTIQCQVDSQVTMMFWYRQQPGQSLTLIATANQGSEATYESGFVIDKFPISRPNLTFSTLTVSNMSPEDSSIYLCSVEGQINYGYTFGSGTRLTVV.

The V and J genes are TRBV6-1 and TRBJ1-1, with 9 bases fitting TRBD1. V dropped 6 bases and J dropped 8; count of bases not matched to a gene: 10. The CDR3 has 14 residues. Germline CDR1 MNHNS, CDR2 SASEGT. CDR3 sequence (DNA): TGTGCCAGCAGAAACTACAGGGGGCGCATAGAAGCTTTCTTT. Amino acids: CASRNYRGRIEAFF.

The chain is built from TRBV28 and TRBJ1-2; TRBD1 agrees at 8 bases. V dropped 9 bases and J dropped 3; count of bases not matched to a gene: 9. There are 14 residues in the CDR3. The germline V gene encodes CDR1 MDHEN and CDR2 SYDVKM. CDR3 sequence: CASTPGGVYYGYTF. The CDR3 DNA reads as TGTGCCAGTACCCCAGGGGGCGTCTACTATGGCTACACCTTC.

The chain employs TRBV23-1 and TRBJ1-4; the D gene is possibly TRBD1 (5 bases). TRBV23-1 has ORF status, its function being uncertain. V lost 0 bases to trimming and J lost 6 bases, with 17 bases between them. The CDR3 loop spans 17 amino acids. The CDR3 DNA reads TGCGCCAGCAGTCAATCGAAACAGGCACTTACGGATGAAAAACTGTTTTTT. Protein: CASSQSKQALTDEKLFF.

The chain uses TRBV5-1 and TRBJ1-6, with 11 bases that match TRBD1. There are 15 residues in the CDR3. Germline CDR1 and CDR2: SGHRS and YFSETQ. With V trimmed by 6 bases and J by 7 bases, 6 bases remained unmatched. The CDR3 is CASKLGQGANSPLHF. CDR3 bases: TGCGCCAGCAAATTAGGACAGGGGGCGAATTCACCCCTCCACTTT.

This clone was seen only once. Written as DNA, the CDR3 is TGTGCCAGCAGTTCATCCGGGATCATCCTCGAGCAGTACTTC. Encoded protein: CASSSSGIILEQYF. This rearrangement joins TRBV27 to TRBJ2-7; tentatively, D is TRBD2 (5 bases). V was shortened by 4 bases and J by 6 bases, with 16 bases between the two germline ends. The CDR3 extends over 14 amino acids. In germline, CDR1 is MNHEY, CDR2 SMNVEV (reference sequence).

This chain links TRBV5-1 with TRBJ2-6; tentatively, D is TRBD2 (6 bases). With 5 bases removed from V and 4 bases from J, the gap between germline ends came to 13 bases. This CDR3 is built from 15 residues. Looked up from germline, CDR1 is SGHRS and CDR2 is YFSETQ. The CDR3 nucleotides are TGCGCCAGCAGTATCTCAGCGGGCGGGGCCAACGTCCTGACTTTC. Encoded protein: CASSISAGGANVLTF.

This clone was found a few times. This chain uses TRBV9 with TRBJ2-1; 11 nucleotides match TRBD2. The V gene's germline CDR1 is SGDLS and CDR2 YYNGEE. J gave up 8 bases and V 0 bases, and 4 bases lay outside the gene matches. The CDR3 is 15 amino acids. The CDR3 bases are TGTGCCAGCAGCGTAGTAACTAGCGGGAGTGATGAGCAGTTCTTC. This gives the protein CASSVVTSGSDEQFF.

This chain connects TRBV19 to TRBJ2-4, with 8 bases lining up with TRBD1. The CDR3 contains 22 residues. V was pared by 3 bases and J by 0 bases, with 22 bases of the junction left unmatched. Per the germline V gene, CDR1 is LNHDA and CDR2 is SQIVND (reference sequence). In DNA form, the CDR3 reads TGTGCCAGTAGTATTTATGGTGGGCCGGACAGGGAAACTTATCTAGCCAAAAACATTCAGTACTTC. This sequence encodes CASSIYGGPDRETYLAKNIQYF.

In this sample, this clone turned up a few times. V and J are TRBV28 and TRBJ1-4, with 7 bases aligning to TRBD1. Germline loops: CDR1 MDHEN, CDR2 SYDVKM. This CDR3 has 15 residues. The J segment lost 4 bases and the V segment lost 3 bases, leaving 5 bases of the junction unmatched. DNA for the CDR3: TGTGCCAGCAGTTTTTTCAGGGGGGATAATGAAAAACTGTTTTTT. It specifies CASSFFRGDNEKLFF. Using reference TRBV28 and TRBJ1-4 for the parts outside the CDR3, the full variable domain is DVKVTQSSRYLVKRTGEKVFLECVQDMDHENMFWYRQDPGLGLRLIYFSYDVKMKEKGDIPEGYSVSREKKERFSLILESASTNQTSMYLCASSFFRGDNEKLFFGSGTQLSVL.